This TCR beta chain came from a study of neurological immune-mediated disorders. MiXCR, applied by TCRdb to the 5' RACE reads, yields one record per CDR3 protein. The sample has about 74,000 distinct CDR3 sequences, roughly 5% seen once. The junction had 19 bases not matched to a gene; V was cut back by 4 bases and J by 2 bases. The CDR3 loop spans 20 amino acids. Looked up from germline, CDR1 is SGHVS and CDR2 is FQNEAQ. The source material was PBMCs. The chain has TRBV7-8 and TRBJ2-2, with 7 positions matching TRBD2. The origin of this receptor is a man in his late teens or twenties with multiple sclerosis. In DNA form, the CDR3 reads TGTGCCAGCAGCTCAACTAGCGAACGGACGAGAATTTCAAACACCGGGGAGCTGTTTTTT. It codes for CASSSTSERTRISNTGELFF.